A single sample gave rise to the 6 T cell receptor beta chains below, sequenced in a study of OX40 agonist ivuxolimab in advanced cancers. The method was the immunoSEQ multiplex PCR assay. As stored in TCRdb, this immuneACCESS dataset retains in-frame rearrangements with V and J assigned. A fraction of the clones does not appear; measured against another copy, unresolved V genes explain less than half of the discrepancy, and the remainder lacks a known reason. The sample table lists 34,000 or so clones, roughly 76% of them with a count of one. The ten largest make up roughly 21% of the sample. The source was CD4+ or CD8+ T cells sorted from blood, collected in a trial of the OX40 agonist ivuxolimab. These receptors came from an adult with an advanced solid tumor such as melanoma, head and neck, liver or kidney cancer.

The chain links TRBV18 to TRBJ2-7, with TRBD1 matching 7 bases. V shed 5 bases, J shed 5 bases, and the junction held 6 bases outside the gene matches. Germline CDR1 is KGHSH and CDR2 is LQKENI. The CDR3 is made up of 13 amino acids. The CDR3 spells CASSSSGGHEQYF. The CDR3 DNA sequence: TGTGCCAGCTCATCTTCAGGGGGACACGAGCAGTACTTC.

The chain carries TRBV11-2 and TRBJ2-1; TRBD1 agrees at 8 bases. CDR1 and CDR2 (germline): SGHAT, FQNNGV. J lost 4 bases, V lost 5 bases, and 4 bases had no gene match. The CDR3 is 14 residues long. The CDR3 protein is CASSLRDRYNEQFF. The CDR3 DNA sequence: TGTGCCAGCAGCCTCCGGGACAGGTACAATGAGCAGTTCTTC.

This clone was detected only once. V usage is TRBV19 and J usage is TRBJ1-1; 7 bases agree with TRBD1. Germline lookup yields CDR1 LNHDA and CDR2 SQIVND (reference sequence). J lost 7 bases, V lost 4 bases, and 3 bases had no gene match. The CDR3 covers 12 residues. CDR3 nucleotides: TGTGCCAGTAGTACCCGACAGGGTGAAGCTTTCTTT. This sequence encodes CASSTRQGEAFF.

This sequence joins TRBV2 and TRBJ2-3, with D unclear. Trimming removed 6 bases at V and 6 bases at J, with 13 bases between. The length of the CDR3 is 13 residues. Germline CDR1 is SNHLY and CDR2 is FYNNEI. In DNA form, the CDR3 reads TGTGCCAGCAGGGAACCAATTGGCGATACGCAGTATTTT. Its protein is CASREPIGDTQYF. The full variable domain, in which reference TRBV2 and TRBJ2-3 provide the parts outside the CDR3, is EPEVTQTPSHQVTQMGQEVILRCVPISNHLYFYWYRQILGQKVEFLVSFYNNEISEKSEIFDDQFSVERPDGSNFTLKIRSTKLEDSAMYFCASREPIGDTQYFGPGTRLTVL.

V usage is TRBV5-4 and J usage is TRBJ2-7, with 11 bases that match TRBD2. Germline V lookup: CDR1 SGHNT, CDR2 YYREEE (reference sequence). V lost 0 bases to trimming and J lost 1 base; unmatched junction nucleotides: 9. CDR3 length equals 18 residues. CDR3 residues: CASSLGSPGLADSYEQYF. Written as DNA, the CDR3 is TGTGCCAGCAGCTTGGGGAGCCCGGGACTAGCGGATTCCTACGAGCAGTACTTC.

The gene calls are TRBV7-9 and TRBJ1-4, with D uncertain. With 4 bases removed from V and 4 bases from J, the gap between germline ends came to 10 bases. CDR1 and CDR2 from the germline V gene are SEHNR and FQNEAQ (reference sequence). The CDR3 has 14 residues. The CDR3 region is CASSYGEINEKLFF. CDR3 DNA: TGTGCCAGCAGCTACGGAGAGATTAATGAAAAACTGTTTTTT.